Listed here are 10 T cell receptor beta chains from one sample, sequenced in a study of STAT3 mutations in large granular lymphocyte leukemia. Study-wide points: At least one immunodominant TCR beta clonotype appeared in every T-cell large granular lymphocyte leukemia patient.

Their cognate antigens are unknown. Produced via immunoSEQ multiplex PCR; TCRdb's table is partial and in-frame only. The table records roughly 30,000 clones, approximately 80% of them present only once. Sequenced input: peripheral blood mononuclear cells. These receptors originate from a woman aged 45 to 65 with T-cell large granular lymphocyte leukemia. Some clones in this sample may be carry-over from other donors' samples.

V usage is TRBV6-1 and J usage is TRBJ1-2; TRBD1 matches 8 bases. This CDR3 is 15 amino acids long. Trimming cost V 5 bases and J 0 bases; bases outside gene matches: 5. Germline lookup yields CDR1 MNHNS and CDR2 SASEGT. The CDR3 reads CASSSPGQANYGYTF. CDR3 DNA: TGTGCCAGCAGTTCACCGGGACAGGCTAACTATGGCTACACCTTC.

The rearrangement links TRBV7-9 to TRBJ2-1; 7 nucleotides match TRBD2. There are 12 residues in the CDR3. Germline assignment: CDR1 SEHNR and CDR2 FQNEAQ (reference sequence). V trimming: 5 bases; J trimming: 9 bases; junction bases outside the gene matches: 4. CDR3 region: CASSLTGGEQFF. CDR3 DNA: TGTGCCAGCAGCCTTACGGGAGGTGAGCAGTTCTTC.

This chain uses TRBV7-2 with TRBJ2-7; TRBD1 aligns across 7 bases. From germline, CDR1 is SGHTA and CDR2 FQGNSA. The CDR3 is made up of 15 amino acids. The J segment lost 2 bases and the V segment lost 3 bases, leaving 7 bases of the junction unmatched. CDR3 DNA: TGTGCCAGCAGCTTGGGGACAGTTGGCCCCTACGAGCAGTACTTC. This codes for CASSLGTVGPYEQYF.

The V call is TRBV28, the J call TRBJ1-1; D perhaps matches TRBD1 (6 bases). The V end lost 6 bases, the J end lost 4 bases, and 15 bases lay between the germline ends. Germline assignment: CDR1 MDHEN and CDR2 SYDVKM. The CDR3 runs to 14 residues. DNA for the CDR3: TGTGCCAGCAGCACAAATGGGGGCGGCACTGAAGCTTTCTTT. The encoded protein is CASSTNGGGTEAFF.

The chain carries TRBV5-5 and TRBJ2-7; 8 bases are a match to TRBD2. J lost 2 bases, V lost 1 base, and 11 bases had no gene match. The CDR3 is 17 residues long. CDR1 and CDR2 (germline): SGHKS, YYEKEE (reference sequence). The DNA of the CDR3 is TGTGCCAGCAGCTTGAAGACGGGAGGGACCTTCCCCTACGAGCAGTACTTC. This encodes CASSLKTGGTFPYEQYF.

This clone has just one count. The V call is TRBV18, the J call TRBJ2-7; D is unresolved. In germline, CDR1 is KGHSH, CDR2 LQKENI. The CDR3 totals 15 residues. Trimming stripped 6 bases from V and 1 base from J, with 16 bases between. The CDR3, as DNA: TGTGCCAGCTCCCCGATTGTTGTCACTTCCTACGAGCAGTACTTC. Translated, it gives CASSPIVVTSYEQYF.

This clone has just one count. The V gene is TRBV5-4, the J gene TRBJ1-5, with no clear D. The CDR3 totals 12 residues. Trimming shortened V by 2 bases and J by 3 bases, and 3 bases separated the two germline ends. Germline V gives CDR1 SGHNT, CDR2 YYREEE (reference sequence). CDR3 loop: CASSFFNQPQHF. CDR3 DNA: TGTGCCAGCAGCTTTTTCAATCAGCCCCAGCATTTT.

The V gene is TRBV6-5, the J gene TRBJ2-7; 7 bases match TRBD2. CDR1 MNHEY and CDR2 SVGAGI come from the germline V gene. This CDR3 comprises 15 residues. Losses at the gene ends were 6 bases for V and 1 base for J; bases not matched to a gene: 9. Here the CDR3 reads CASRLGRAGSYEQYF. The DNA of the CDR3 is TGTGCCAGCAGATTAGGGAGGGCCGGGTCCTACGAGCAGTACTTC.

The chain joins TRBV5-4 to TRBJ1-5; D is unresolved. This CDR3 region has 14 residues. Germline lookup yields CDR1 SGHNT and CDR2 YYREEE (reference sequence). V was shortened by 3 bases and J by 3 bases, with 10 bases between the two germline ends. In DNA form, the CDR3 reads TGTGCCAGCAGCTCATACCAGAACAATCAGCCCCAGCATTTT. Translated, it gives CASSSYQNNQPQHF.

The chain has TRBV7-2 and TRBJ2-1; 10 bases are shared with TRBD2. The CDR3 spans 17 residues. Germline loops: CDR1 SGHTA, CDR2 FQGNSA. With 5 bases clipped from V and 3 bases from J, the junction kept 10 bases outside the gene matches. DNA of the CDR3: TGTGCCAGCAGCCGCAAGGGGCTAGCGGGAGACTACAATGAGCAGTTCTTC. Its translation is CASSRKGLAGDYNEQFF.